This record covers a single T cell receptor beta chain. Its antigen is unidentified. The data are from a study of cytomegalovirus exposure and HLA in healthy donors. V was trimmed by 3 bases and J by 0 bases, leaving 7 bases between them. Germline lookup yields CDR1 KGHSH and CDR2 LQKENI. The CDR3 spans 14 residues. Researchers ran the PCR with 60 Vbeta and 13 Jbeta primers. Here immunoSEQ multiplex PCR was the method, and the copy in TCRdb shows in-frame clones only, minus some. The sample shows some 240,000 clones, approximately 91% of them seen only once. Study-wide results and limits: In a later analysis, TCR association rates varied by HLA locus: DRB1 most, HLA-C fewest. Of the V segments, some could not be distinguished, including TRBV6-2 and TRBV6-3, and were excluded. Later examination showed HLA-associated TCR beta chains had greater clonal expansion than equally common others.

Sequencing was done on a sample of PBMCs. This clonotype was sampled from a girl between 2 and 10 years old in good health and CMV-seronegative. V is TRBV18 and J is TRBJ2-3; no definite D call. The CDR3, as DNA: TGTGCCAGCTCACCGCAGTCTAGCACAGATACGCAGTATTTT. This sequence encodes CASSPQSSTDTQYF.